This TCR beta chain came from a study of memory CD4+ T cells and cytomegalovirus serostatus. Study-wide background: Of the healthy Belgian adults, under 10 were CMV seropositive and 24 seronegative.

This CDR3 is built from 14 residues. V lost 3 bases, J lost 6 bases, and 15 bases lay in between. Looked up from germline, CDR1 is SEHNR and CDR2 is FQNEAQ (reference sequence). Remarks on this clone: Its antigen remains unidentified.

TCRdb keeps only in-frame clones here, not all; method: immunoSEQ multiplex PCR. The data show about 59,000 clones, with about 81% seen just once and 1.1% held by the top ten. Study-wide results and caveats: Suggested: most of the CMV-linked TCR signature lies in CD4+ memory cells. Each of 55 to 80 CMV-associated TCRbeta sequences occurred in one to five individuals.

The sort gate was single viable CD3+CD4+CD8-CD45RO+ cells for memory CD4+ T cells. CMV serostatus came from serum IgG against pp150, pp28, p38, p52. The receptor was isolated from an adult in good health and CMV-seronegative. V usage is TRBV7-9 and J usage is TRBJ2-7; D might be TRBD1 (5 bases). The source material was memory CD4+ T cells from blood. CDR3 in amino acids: CASSFQGPSSEQYF. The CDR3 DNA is TGTGCCAGCAGCTTTCAGGGCCCTTCGAGCGAGCAGTACTTC.